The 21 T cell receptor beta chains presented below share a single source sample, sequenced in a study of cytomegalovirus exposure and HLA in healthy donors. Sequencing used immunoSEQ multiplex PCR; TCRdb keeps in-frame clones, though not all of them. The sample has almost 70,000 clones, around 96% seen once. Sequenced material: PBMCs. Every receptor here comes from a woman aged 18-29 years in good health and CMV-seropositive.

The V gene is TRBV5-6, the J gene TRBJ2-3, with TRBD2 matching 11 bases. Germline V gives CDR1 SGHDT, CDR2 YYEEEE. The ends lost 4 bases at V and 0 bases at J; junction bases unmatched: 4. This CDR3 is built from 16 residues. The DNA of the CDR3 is TGTGCCAGCAGCCTAGGGACTAGCGGAAGCACAGATACGCAGTATTTT. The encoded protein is CASSLGTSGSTDTQYF.

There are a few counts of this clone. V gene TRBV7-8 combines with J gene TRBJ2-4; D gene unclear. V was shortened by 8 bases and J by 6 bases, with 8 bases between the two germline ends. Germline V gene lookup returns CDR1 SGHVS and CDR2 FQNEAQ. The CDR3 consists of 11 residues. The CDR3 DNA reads TGTGCCAGCGGTAGGAGAAACATTCAGTACTTC. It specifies CASGRRNIQYF.

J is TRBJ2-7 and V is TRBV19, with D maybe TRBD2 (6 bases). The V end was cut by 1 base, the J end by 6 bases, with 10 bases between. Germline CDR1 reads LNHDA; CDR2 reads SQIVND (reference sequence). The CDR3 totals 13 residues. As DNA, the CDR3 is TGTGCCAGTAGTATAGTGGGGGGACGCGAGCAGTACTTC. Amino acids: CASSIVGGREQYF. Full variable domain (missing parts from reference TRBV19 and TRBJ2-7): DGGITQSPKYLFRKEGQNVTLSCEQNLNHDAMYWYRQDPGQGLRLIYYSQIVNDFQKGDIAEGYSVSREKKESFPLTVTSAQKNPTAFYLCASSIVGGREQYFGPGTRLTVT.

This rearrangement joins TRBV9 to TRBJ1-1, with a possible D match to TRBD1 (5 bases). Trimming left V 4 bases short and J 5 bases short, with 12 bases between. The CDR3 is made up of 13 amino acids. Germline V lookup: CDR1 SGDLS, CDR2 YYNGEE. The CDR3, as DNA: TGTGCCAGCAGCACACAGGTTTATACTGAAGCTTTCTTT. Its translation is CASSTQVYTEAFF.

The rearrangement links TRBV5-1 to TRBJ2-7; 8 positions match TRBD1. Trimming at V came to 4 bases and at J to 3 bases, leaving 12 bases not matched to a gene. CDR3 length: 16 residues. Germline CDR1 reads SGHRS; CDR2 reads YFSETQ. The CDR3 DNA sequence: TGCGCCAGCAGCCCGGGGGTCACAGGGGGGTACTACGAGCAGTACTTC. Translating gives CASSPGVTGGYYEQYF.

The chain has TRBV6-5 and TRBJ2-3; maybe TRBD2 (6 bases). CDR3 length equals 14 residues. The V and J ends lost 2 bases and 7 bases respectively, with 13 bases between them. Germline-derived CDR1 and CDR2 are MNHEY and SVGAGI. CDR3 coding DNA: TGTGCCAGCAGTTACCGGGGACTCCCCAATACGCAGTATTTT. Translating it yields CASSYRGLPNTQYF.

In DNA, the CDR3 is TGTGCCAGCAGCTTCTCCGTGTACTACGAGCAGTACTTC. It specifies CASSFSVYYEQYF. V is TRBV11-1 and J is TRBJ2-7; D remains ambiguous. V was pared by 3 bases and J by 3 bases, with 9 bases between. Per germline, CDR1 SGHAT and CDR2 FQDESV (reference sequence). The CDR3 has 13 residues.

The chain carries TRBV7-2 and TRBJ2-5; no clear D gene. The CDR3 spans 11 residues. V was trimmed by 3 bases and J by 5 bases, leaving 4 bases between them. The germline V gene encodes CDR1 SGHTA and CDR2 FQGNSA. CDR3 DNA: TGTGCCAGCAGCTTTAGCGAGACCCAGTACTTC. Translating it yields CASSFSETQYF. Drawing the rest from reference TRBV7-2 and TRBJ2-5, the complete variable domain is GAGVSQSPSNKVTEKGKDVELRCDPISGHTALYWYRQSLGQGLEFLIYFQGNSAPDKSGLPSDRFSAERTGGSVSTLTIQRTQQEDSAVYLCASSFSETQYFGPGTRLLVL.

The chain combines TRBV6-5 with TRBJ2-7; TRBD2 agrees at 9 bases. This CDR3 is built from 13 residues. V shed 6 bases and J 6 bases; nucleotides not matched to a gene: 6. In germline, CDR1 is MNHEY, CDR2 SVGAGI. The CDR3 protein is CASRPPGLAEQYF. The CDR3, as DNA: TGTGCCAGCAGACCCCCGGGACTAGCCGAGCAGTACTTC.

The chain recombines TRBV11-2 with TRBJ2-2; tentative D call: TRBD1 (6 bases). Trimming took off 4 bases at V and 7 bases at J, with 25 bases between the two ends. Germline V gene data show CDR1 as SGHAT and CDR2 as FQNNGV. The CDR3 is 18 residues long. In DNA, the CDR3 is TGTGCCAGCAGCTCGATAAGGGGACAAAGGTCCGACCTCGGGGAGCTGTTTTTT. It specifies CASSSIRGQRSDLGELFF.

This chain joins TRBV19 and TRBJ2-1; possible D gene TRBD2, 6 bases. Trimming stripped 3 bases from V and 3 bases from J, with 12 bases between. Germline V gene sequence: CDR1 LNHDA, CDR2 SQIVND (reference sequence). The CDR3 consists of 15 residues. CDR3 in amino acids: CASSMEGVFYNEQFF. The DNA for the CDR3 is TGTGCCAGTAGTATGGAGGGCGTTTTCTACAATGAGCAGTTCTTC.

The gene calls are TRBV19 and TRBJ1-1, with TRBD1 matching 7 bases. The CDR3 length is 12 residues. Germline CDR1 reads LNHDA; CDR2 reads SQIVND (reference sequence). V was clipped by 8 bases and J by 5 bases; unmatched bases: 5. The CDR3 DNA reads TGTGCCAGTGGGGACAGTAGGACTGAAGCTTTCTTT. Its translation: CASGDSRTEAFF. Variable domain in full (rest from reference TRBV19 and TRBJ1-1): DGGITQSPKYLFRKEGQNVTLSCEQNLNHDAMYWYRQDPGQGLRLIYYSQIVNDFQKGDIAEGYSVSREKKESFPLTVTSAQKNPTAFYLCASGDSRTEAFFGQGTRLTVV.

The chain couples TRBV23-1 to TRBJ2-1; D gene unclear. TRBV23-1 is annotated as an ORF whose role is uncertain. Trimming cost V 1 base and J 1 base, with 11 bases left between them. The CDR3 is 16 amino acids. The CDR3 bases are TGCGCCAGCAGTCAATATATCGGAGATTCCTACAATGAGCAGTTCTTC. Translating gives CASSQYIGDSYNEQFF.

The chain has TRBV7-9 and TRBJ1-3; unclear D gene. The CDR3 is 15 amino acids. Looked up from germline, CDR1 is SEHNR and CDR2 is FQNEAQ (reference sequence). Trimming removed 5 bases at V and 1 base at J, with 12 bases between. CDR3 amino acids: CASSPRAPSGNTIYF. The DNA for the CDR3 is TGTGCCAGCAGCCCGAGGGCCCCATCTGGAAACACCATATATTTT.

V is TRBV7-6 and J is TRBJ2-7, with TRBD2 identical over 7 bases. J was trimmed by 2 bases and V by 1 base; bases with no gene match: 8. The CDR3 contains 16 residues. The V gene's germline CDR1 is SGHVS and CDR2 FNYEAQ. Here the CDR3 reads CASSLGGGGPAYEQYF. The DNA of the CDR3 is TGTGCCAGCAGCTTAGGAGGCGGGGGTCCTGCCTACGAGCAGTACTTC.

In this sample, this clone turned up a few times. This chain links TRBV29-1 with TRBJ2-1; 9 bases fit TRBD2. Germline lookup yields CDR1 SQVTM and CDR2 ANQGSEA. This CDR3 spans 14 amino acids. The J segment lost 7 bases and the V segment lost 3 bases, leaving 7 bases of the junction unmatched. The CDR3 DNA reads TGCAGCGTTGACCCGGGACTAGCAAAGAATGAGCAGTTCTTC. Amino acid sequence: CSVDPGLAKNEQFF.

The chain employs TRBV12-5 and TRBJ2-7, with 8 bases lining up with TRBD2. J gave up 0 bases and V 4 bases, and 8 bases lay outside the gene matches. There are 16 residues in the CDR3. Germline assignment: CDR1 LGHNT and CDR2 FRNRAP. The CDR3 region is CASGSVAGLGSYEQYF. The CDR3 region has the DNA TGTGCTAGTGGTTCCGTAGCGGGACTGGGCTCCTACGAGCAGTACTTC.

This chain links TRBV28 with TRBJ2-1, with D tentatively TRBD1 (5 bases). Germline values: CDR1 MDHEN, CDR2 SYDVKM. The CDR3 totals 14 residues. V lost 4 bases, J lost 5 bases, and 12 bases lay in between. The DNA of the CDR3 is TGTGCCAGCAGTTCTCCTCCAGGGAACAATGAGCAGTTCTTC. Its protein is CASSSPPGNNEQFF.

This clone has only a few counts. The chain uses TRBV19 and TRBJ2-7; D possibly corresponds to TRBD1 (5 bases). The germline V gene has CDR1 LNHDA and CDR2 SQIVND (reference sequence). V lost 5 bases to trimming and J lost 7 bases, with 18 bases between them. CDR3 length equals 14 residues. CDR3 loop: CASSPSDIKGEQYF. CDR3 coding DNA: TGTGCCAGTAGTCCCTCGGACATAAAGGGGGAGCAGTACTTC.

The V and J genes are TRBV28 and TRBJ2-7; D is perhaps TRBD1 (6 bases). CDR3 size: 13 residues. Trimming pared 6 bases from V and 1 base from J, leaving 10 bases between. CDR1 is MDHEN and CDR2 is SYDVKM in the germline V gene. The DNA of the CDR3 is TGTGCCAGCAGAGCCGGACAGTCCTACGAGCAGTACTTC. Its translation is CASRAGQSYEQYF.

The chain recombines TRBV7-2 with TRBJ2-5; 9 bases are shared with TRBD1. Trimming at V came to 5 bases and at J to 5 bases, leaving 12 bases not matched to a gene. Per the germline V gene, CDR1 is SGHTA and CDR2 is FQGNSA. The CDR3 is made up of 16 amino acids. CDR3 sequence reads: CASSRDTTGGRETQYF. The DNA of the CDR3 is TGTGCCAGCAGCCGAGATACTACAGGGGGCCGCGAGACCCAGTACTTC.